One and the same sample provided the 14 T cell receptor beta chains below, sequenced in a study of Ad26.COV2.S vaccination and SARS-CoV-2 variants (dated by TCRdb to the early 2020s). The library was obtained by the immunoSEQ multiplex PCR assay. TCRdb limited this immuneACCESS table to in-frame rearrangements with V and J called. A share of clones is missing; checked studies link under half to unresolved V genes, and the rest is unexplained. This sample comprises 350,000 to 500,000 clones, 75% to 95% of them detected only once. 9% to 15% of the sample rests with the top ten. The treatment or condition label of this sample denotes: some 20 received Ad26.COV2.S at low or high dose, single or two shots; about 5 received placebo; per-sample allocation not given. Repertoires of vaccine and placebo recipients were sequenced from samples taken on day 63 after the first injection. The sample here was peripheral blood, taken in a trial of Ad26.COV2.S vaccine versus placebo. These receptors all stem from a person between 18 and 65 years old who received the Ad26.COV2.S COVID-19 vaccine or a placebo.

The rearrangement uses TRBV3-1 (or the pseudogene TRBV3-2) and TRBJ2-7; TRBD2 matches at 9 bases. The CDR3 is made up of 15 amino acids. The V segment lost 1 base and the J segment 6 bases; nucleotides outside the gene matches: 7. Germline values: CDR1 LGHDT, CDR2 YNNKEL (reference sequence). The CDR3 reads CASSQGAGGVAEQYF. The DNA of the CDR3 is TGTGCCAGCAGCCAAGGGGCGGGAGGGGTGGCCGAGCAGTACTTC.

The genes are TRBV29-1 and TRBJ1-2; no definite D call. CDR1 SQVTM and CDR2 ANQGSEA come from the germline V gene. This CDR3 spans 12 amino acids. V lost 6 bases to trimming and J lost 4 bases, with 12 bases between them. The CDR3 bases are TGCAGCGTAAACAAACAAAGCTATGGCTACACCTTC. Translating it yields CSVNKQSYGYTF.

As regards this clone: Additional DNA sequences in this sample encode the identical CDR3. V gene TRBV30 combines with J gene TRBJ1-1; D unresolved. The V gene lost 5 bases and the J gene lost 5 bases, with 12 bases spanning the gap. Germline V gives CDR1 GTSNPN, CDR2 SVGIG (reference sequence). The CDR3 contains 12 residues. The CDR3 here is CAWGTGRTEAFF. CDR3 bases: TGTGCCTGGGGAACCGGGCGAACTGAAGCTTTCTTT.

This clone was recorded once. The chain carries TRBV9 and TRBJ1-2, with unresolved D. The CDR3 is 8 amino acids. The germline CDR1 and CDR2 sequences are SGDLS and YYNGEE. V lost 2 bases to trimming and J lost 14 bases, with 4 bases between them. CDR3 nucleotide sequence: TGTGCCAGCAGCGTGGGGACCTTC. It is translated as CASSVGTF.

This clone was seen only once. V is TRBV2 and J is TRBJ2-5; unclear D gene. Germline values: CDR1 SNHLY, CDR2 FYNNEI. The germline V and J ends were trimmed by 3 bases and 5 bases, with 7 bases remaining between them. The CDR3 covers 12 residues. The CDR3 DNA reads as TGTGCCAGCAGTGAGGAGTGGGAGACCCAGTACTTC. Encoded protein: CASSEEWETQYF.

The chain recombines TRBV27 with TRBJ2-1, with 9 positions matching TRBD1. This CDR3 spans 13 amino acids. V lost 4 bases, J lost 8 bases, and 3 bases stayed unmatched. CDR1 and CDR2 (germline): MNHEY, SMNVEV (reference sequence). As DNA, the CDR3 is TGTGCCAGCAGTTCCGACAGGGGGGATGAGCAGTTCTTC. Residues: CASSSDRGDEQFF.

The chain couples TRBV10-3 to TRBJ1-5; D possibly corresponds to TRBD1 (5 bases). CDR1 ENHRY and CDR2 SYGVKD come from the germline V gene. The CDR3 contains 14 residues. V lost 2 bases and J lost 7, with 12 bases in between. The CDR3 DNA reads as TGTGCCATCAGTGAGCCCGATGGGGGACAGCCCCAGCATTTT. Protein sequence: CAISEPDGGQPQHF.

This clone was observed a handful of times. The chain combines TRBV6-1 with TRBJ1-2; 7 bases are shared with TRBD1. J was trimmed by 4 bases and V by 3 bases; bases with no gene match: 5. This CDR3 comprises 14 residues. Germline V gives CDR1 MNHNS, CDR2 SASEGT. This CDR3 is CASSDPQGTYGYTF. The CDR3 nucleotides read TGTGCCAGCAGTGACCCACAGGGGACCTATGGCTACACCTTC.

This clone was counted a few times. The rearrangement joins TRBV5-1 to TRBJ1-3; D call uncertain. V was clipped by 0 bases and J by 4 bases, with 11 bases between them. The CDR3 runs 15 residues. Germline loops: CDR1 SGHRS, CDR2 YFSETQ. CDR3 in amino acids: CASSLDAGIGNTIYF. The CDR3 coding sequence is TGCGCCAGCAGCTTGGATGCGGGGATCGGAAACACCATATATTTT.

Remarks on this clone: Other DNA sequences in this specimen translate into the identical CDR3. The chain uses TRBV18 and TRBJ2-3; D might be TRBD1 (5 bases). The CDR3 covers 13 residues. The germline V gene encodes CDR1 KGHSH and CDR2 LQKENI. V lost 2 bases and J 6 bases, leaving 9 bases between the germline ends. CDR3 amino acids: CASSPGAGDTQYF. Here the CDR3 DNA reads TGTGCCAGCTCACCAGGGGCTGGGGATACGCAGTATTTT.

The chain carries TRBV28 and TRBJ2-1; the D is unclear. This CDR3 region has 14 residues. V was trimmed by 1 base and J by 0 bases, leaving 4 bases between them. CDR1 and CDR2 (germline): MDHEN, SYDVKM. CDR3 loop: CASSLSDSYNEQFF. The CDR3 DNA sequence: TGTGCCAGCAGTTTATCAGACTCCTACAATGAGCAGTTCTTC. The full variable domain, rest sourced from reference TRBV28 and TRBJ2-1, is DVKVTQSSRYLVKRTGEKVFLECVQDMDHENMFWYRQDPGLGLRLIYFSYDVKMKEKGDIPEGYSVSREKKERFSLILESASTNQTSMYLCASSLSDSYNEQFFGPGTRLTVL.

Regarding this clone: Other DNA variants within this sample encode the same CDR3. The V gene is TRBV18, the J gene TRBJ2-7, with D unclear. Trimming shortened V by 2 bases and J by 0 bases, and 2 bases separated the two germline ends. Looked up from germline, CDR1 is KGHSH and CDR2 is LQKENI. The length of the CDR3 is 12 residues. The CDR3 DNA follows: TGTGCCAGCTCACCAGCCTCCTACGAGCAGTACTTC. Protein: CASSPASYEQYF.

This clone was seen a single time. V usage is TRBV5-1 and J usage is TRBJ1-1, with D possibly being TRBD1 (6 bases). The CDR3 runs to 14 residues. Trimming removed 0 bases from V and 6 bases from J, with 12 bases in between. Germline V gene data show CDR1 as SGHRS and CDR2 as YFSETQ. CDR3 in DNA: TGCGCCAGCAGCTTGGAGGGCAGGGGACCTGAAGCTTTCTTT. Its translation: CASSLEGRGPEAFF.

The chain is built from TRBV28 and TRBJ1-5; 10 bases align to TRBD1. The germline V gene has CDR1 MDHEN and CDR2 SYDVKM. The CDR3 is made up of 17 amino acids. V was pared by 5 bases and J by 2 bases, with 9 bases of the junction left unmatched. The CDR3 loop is CASSLDRTGGGNQPQHF. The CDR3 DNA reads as TGTGCCAGCAGTCTCGACCGGACAGGGGGTGGCAATCAGCCCCAGCATTTT.